These 4 T cell receptor beta chains share one sample of origin, sequenced in a study of cytomegalovirus exposure and HLA in healthy donors. PCR was performed using 60 Vbeta and 13 Jbeta primers. TCRdb's copy holds only in-frame clones and misses some; the assay was immunoSEQ multiplex PCR. The table has approximately 100,000 clones, 75% seen once; the top ten hold approximately 2.4%. The sample taken for sequencing was PBMCs. The receptors stem from a man between 40 and 49 years old in good health and CMV-seronegative.

This clone was counted only a few times. This chain links TRBV4-1 with TRBJ2-6; D possibly corresponds to TRBD1 (5 bases). Trimming cost V 0 bases and J 0 bases, with 9 bases left between them. CDR3 length: 17 amino acids. CDR1 and CDR2 (germline): MGHRA, YSYEKL. DNA for the CDR3: TGCGCCAGCAGCCAAGACGCCACAGGCTCTGGGGCCAACGTCCTGACTTTC. It is translated as CASSQDATGSGANVLTF.

The chain carries TRBV6-1 and TRBJ2-3; TRBD1 is a possible D gene (5 bases). V shed 2 bases and J shed 2 bases, with 11 bases lying between them. The germline V gene encodes CDR1 MNHNS and CDR2 SASEGT. The CDR3 is 15 residues long. The CDR3 DNA sequence: TGTGCCAGCAGTGAATCGAGACAGCCCACAGATACGCAGTATTTT. Translating gives CASSESRQPTDTQYF.

V gene TRBV10-3 combines with J gene TRBJ1-1, with TRBD1 matching 8 bases. Trimming took 11 bases from V and 5 from J; bases not matched to a gene: 13. The CDR3 spans 14 residues. The germline V gene has CDR1 ENHRY and CDR2 SYGVKD. The CDR3 loop is CAVSLDRGYTEAFF. The DNA of the CDR3 is TGTGCCGTTTCGCTCGACAGGGGATATACTGAAGCTTTCTTT.

This clone was seen more than once but under ten times. The chain has TRBV4-2 and TRBJ2-7, with D possibly TRBD1 on 6 matching bases. V dropped 1 base and J dropped 5 bases, with 15 bases sitting between them. Germline V gene lookup returns CDR1 LGHNA and CDR2 YNFKEQ. The CDR3 totals 15 residues. The CDR3 region is CASSQAQDSAHEQYF. CDR3 DNA: TGTGCCAGCAGCCAAGCGCAGGACAGCGCCCACGAGCAGTACTTC.